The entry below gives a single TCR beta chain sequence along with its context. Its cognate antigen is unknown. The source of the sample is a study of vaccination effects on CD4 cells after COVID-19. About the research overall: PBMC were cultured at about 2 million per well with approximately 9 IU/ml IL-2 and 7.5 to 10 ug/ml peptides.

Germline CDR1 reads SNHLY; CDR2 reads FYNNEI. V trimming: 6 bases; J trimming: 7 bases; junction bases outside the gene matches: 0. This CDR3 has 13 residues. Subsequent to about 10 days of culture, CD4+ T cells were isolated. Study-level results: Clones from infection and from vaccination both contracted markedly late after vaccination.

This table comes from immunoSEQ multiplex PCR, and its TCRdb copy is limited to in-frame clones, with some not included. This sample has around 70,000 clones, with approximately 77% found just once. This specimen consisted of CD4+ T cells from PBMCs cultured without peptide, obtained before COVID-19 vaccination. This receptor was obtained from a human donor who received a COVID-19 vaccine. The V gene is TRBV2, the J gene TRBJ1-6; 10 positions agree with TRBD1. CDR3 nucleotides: TGTGCCAGCAGGGGACAGGGGAATTCACCCCTCCACTTT. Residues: CASRGQGNSPLHF.